A single sample gave rise to the 26 T cell receptor beta chains below, sequenced in a study of control samples from healthy donors and cancer patients. Sequencing was performed with immunoSEQ multiplex PCR; in TCRdb, only in-frame clones are kept and a portion is missing. The table shows approximately 82,000 clones, with about 93% occurring only once. The sequenced sample consisted of blood. The receptors shown here come from a woman younger than 35 in good health.

The J gene is TRBJ1-5, the V gene TRBV6-6; 8 nucleotides agree with TRBD1. This CDR3 has 14 residues. The germline V gene has CDR1 MNHNY and CDR2 SVGAGI (reference sequence). V shed 4 bases and J 5 bases; nucleotides not matched to a gene: 4. The CDR3 spells CASSSTGGDQPQHF. The CDR3 region has the DNA TGTGCCAGCAGTTCAACAGGGGGGGATCAGCCCCAGCATTTT.

V gene TRBV15 combines with J gene TRBJ2-2; D possibly uses TRBD1 or TRBD2 (5 bases each). The CDR3 is 15 amino acids. The V gene lost 0 bases and the J gene lost 5 bases, with 10 bases spanning the gap. The V gene's germline CDR1 is LNHNV and CDR2 YYDKDF (reference sequence). CDR3 coding DNA: TGTGCCACCAGCAGAGATTTGGGGGATACCGGGGAGCTGTTTTTT. Translation: CATSRDLGDTGELFF.

The chain links TRBV6-6 to TRBJ1-4; maybe TRBD1 (6 bases). CDR3 length equals 13 residues. The ends were cut back, 3 bases at V and 8 bases at J, with 10 bases in the middle. Germline V gene data show CDR1 as MNHNY and CDR2 as SVGAGI (reference sequence). The CDR3, as DNA: TGTGCCAGCAGTTATGGGACAAGAGAAAAACTGTTTTTT. This sequence encodes CASSYGTREKLFF.

CDR3 in amino acids: CASSETGGYNEQFF. The CDR3, as DNA: TGTGCCAGCAGTGAGACTGGGGGCTACAATGAGCAGTTCTTC. The chain couples TRBV6-1 to TRBJ2-1; TRBD1 or TRBD2 may be the D gene (5 bases each). Trimming shortened V by 3 bases and J by 3 bases, and 9 bases separated the two germline ends. Germline CDR1 reads MNHNS; CDR2 reads SASEGT. This CDR3 is 14 amino acids long.

Here the CDR3 DNA reads TGTGCCAGCAGTCCAGGGGCCTCCTACGAGCAGTACTTC. Protein product: CASSPGASYEQYF. The V gene is TRBV7-9, the J gene TRBJ2-7; D possibly corresponds to TRBD1 (6 bases). Germline-derived CDR1 and CDR2 are SEHNR and FQNEAQ (reference sequence). There are 13 residues in the CDR3. V lost 6 bases and J 0 bases, leaving 9 bases between the germline ends.

The chain recombines TRBV2 with TRBJ2-5; 9 positions agree with TRBD1. V gave up 0 bases and J gave up 5 bases; unmatched junction bases: 7. The CDR3 is made up of 16 amino acids. Germline CDR1 reads SNHLY; CDR2 reads FYNNEI. The DNA for the CDR3 is TGTGCCAGCAGTGAAGCGTTAACAGGGGGCTGGGAGACCCAGTACTTC. This gives the protein CASSEALTGGWETQYF.

V usage is TRBV7-2 and J usage is TRBJ2-1; TRBD2 matches 11 bases. This CDR3 region has 18 residues. Germline V gives CDR1 SGHTA, CDR2 FQGNSA. Trimming took 3 bases from V and 5 from J; bases not matched to a gene: 12. The CDR3 spells CASSLVGLTSGSNNEQFF. The CDR3 region has the DNA TGTGCCAGCAGCTTGGTCGGTCTTACTAGCGGGAGTAACAATGAGCAGTTCTTC.

The rearrangement uses TRBV25-1 and TRBJ1-4; no firm D call. The V gene's germline CDR1 is MGHDK and CDR2 SYGVNS. The CDR3 contains 15 residues. V was pared by 7 bases and J by 0 bases, with 12 bases between. The CDR3 DNA is TGTGCCAGCACCTCGAGTGCCGCAACTAATGAAAAACTGTTTTTT. As protein: CASTSSAATNEKLFF.

This clone was recorded once. The V call is TRBV6-5, the J call TRBJ2-3; 7 bases are shared with TRBD1. This CDR3 comprises 15 residues. The germline V gene encodes CDR1 MNHEY and CDR2 SVGAGI. V dropped 6 bases and J dropped 1; count of bases not matched to a gene: 7. The chain's CDR3 is CASSQGGLGTDTQYF. As DNA, the CDR3 is TGTGCCAGCAGCCAAGGGGGCCTAGGCACAGATACGCAGTATTTT.

The rearrangement links TRBV5-5 to TRBJ1-1, with D possibly matching TRBD1 (6 bases). V was pared by 4 bases and J by 4 bases, with 23 bases between. Germline values: CDR1 SGHKS, CDR2 YYEKEE (reference sequence). The CDR3 contains 17 residues. DNA for the CDR3: TGTGCCAGCAGCCCAACTTCCTGGGGGGCAATGAGCACTGAAGCTTTCTTT. This translates into CASSPTSWGAMSTEAFF.

The chain combines TRBV19 with TRBJ1-2; D perhaps matches TRBD1 (6 bases). Germline CDR1 reads LNHDA; CDR2 reads SQIVND (reference sequence). Trimming left V 7 bases short and J 2 bases short, with 14 bases between. The CDR3 length is 14 residues. As DNA, the CDR3 is TGTGCCAGTATCCCCACAGGGAGCAACTATGGCTACACCTTC. As protein: CASIPTGSNYGYTF. Combining the CDR3 with reference TRBV19 and TRBJ1-2 gives the whole variable domain DGGITQSPKYLFRKEGQNVTLSCEQNLNHDAMYWYRQDPGQGLRLIYYSQIVNDFQKGDIAEGYSVSREKKESFPLTVTSAQKNPTAFYLCASIPTGSNYGYTFGSGTRLTVV.

The V call is TRBV5-1, the J call TRBJ2-5, with 10 bases aligning to TRBD1. The ends lost 4 bases at V and 3 bases at J; junction bases unmatched: 9. Per germline, CDR1 SGHRS and CDR2 YFSETQ. This CDR3 region has 16 residues. For the CDR3, the DNA is TGCGCCAGCAGCAAATACGGGACAGGGGAGAAAGAGACCCAGTACTTC. This translates into CASSKYGTGEKETQYF.

This clone was picked up a small number of times. The chain joins TRBV25-1 to TRBJ2-3; 9 nucleotides match TRBD2. The V segment lost 1 base and the J segment 1 base; nucleotides outside the gene matches: 9. Germline CDR1 reads MGHDK; CDR2 reads SYGVNS. There are 18 residues in the CDR3. The CDR3 reads CASSESGAGGPRTDTQYF. CDR3 DNA sequence: TGTGCCAGCAGTGAATCCGGGGCGGGGGGGCCCCGCACAGATACGCAGTATTTT.

This clone showed up just a few times. V and J are TRBV30 and TRBJ2-3; a weak D match, TRBD1 (6 bases). This CDR3 is built from 12 residues. CDR1 and CDR2 from the germline V gene are GTSNPN and SVGIG (reference sequence). V was shortened by 0 bases and J by 7 bases, with 8 bases between the two germline ends. The CDR3 DNA follows: TGTGCCTGGAGTGTAGACAGGAATACGCAGTATTTT. Amino acids: CAWSVDRNTQYF.

This chain uses TRBV7-8 with TRBJ2-1; D is uncertain. Germline CDR1 SGHVS, CDR2 FQNEAQ. The CDR3 sequence is 14 residues long. V was clipped by 5 bases and J by 2 bases, with 10 bases between them. CDR3 loop: CASSLFGTYNEQFF. The CDR3 nucleotides are TGTGCCAGCAGCCTGTTCGGAACCTACAATGAGCAGTTCTTC.

The rearrangement uses TRBV3-1 (or the pseudogene TRBV3-2) and TRBJ1-5; TRBD1 agrees at 8 bases. The CDR3 totals 13 residues. Per germline, CDR1 LGHDT and CDR2 YNNKEL (reference sequence). The V gene end was trimmed by 4 bases and the J gene end by 6 bases; junction bases not matched to a gene: 2. The CDR3 here is CASSRDRLQPQHF. CDR3 sequence (DNA): TGTGCCAGCAGCCGGGACAGGCTTCAGCCCCAGCATTTT.

This chain uses TRBV7-9 with TRBJ1-5, with 7 bases fitting TRBD1. J lost 2 bases, V lost 4 bases, and 8 bases had no gene match. From germline, CDR1 is SEHNR and CDR2 FQNEAQ (reference sequence). This CDR3 region has 16 residues. The CDR3 DNA is TGTGCCAGCAGCTCCGAGCGGGACAGCCGCAATCAGCCCCAGCATTTT. Translation: CASSSERDSRNQPQHF.

About this clone: The identical CDR3 is also encoded by other nucleotide sequences in the sample. V is TRBV10-3 and J is TRBJ2-7, with TRBD1 identical over 8 bases. The CDR3 has 13 residues. CDR1 ENHRY and CDR2 SYGVKD come from the germline V gene. V trimming: 6 bases; J trimming: 6 bases; junction bases outside the gene matches: 7. The CDR3 is CAIRGRGRGEQYF. CDR3 coding DNA: TGTGCCATCAGGGGCAGGGGGCGCGGCGAGCAGTACTTC.

The gene calls are TRBV6-1 and TRBJ2-3, with 9 positions matching TRBD1. This CDR3 spans 13 amino acids. V was clipped by 1 base and J by 9 bases; unmatched bases: 2. Germline V CDR1 and CDR2: MNHNS, SASEGT. CDR3 amino acids: CASSEGGQGTQYF. The CDR3 DNA reads as TGTGCCAGCAGTGAAGGGGGACAGGGCACGCAGTATTTT.

This clone was recorded only once. V usage is TRBV6-5 and J usage is TRBJ1-1; D not certain. The CDR3 contains 11 residues. V was pared by 7 bases and J by 3 bases, with 6 bases between. The germline V gene has CDR1 MNHEY and CDR2 SVGAGI. The DNA of the CDR3 is TGTGCCAGCAAGGTGTACACTGAAGCTTTCTTT. This sequence encodes CASKVYTEAFF.

The chain combines TRBV18 with TRBJ1-1; D unresolved. The germline V and J ends were trimmed by 0 bases and 0 bases, with 5 bases remaining between them. The CDR3 consists of 14 residues. Germline V gene data show CDR1 as KGHSH and CDR2 as LQKENI. The CDR3 DNA sequence: TGTGCCAGCTCACCACCTTTCTTGAACACTGAAGCTTTCTTT. Amino acids: CASSPPFLNTEAFF.

This sequence joins TRBV2 and TRBJ2-1; D not certain. Germline values: CDR1 SNHLY, CDR2 FYNNEI. V lost 9 bases and J 5 bases, leaving 20 bases between the germline ends. CDR3 length equals 15 residues. In DNA form, the CDR3 reads TGTGCCAGGTATCCCCCGGGCCGATCGGACAATGAGCAGTTCTTC. It encodes CARYPPGRSDNEQFF.

This sequence joins TRBV19 and TRBJ2-5; 9 bases align to TRBD2. V shed 3 bases and J 1 base; nucleotides not matched to a gene: 3. The CDR3 is 15 residues long. CDR1 LNHDA and CDR2 SQIVND come from the germline V gene (reference sequence). This chain's CDR3 is CASSMTSGFQETQYF. CDR3 nucleotides: TGTGCCAGTAGTATGACTAGCGGATTCCAAGAGACCCAGTACTTC. Looking up the rest from reference TRBV19 and TRBJ2-5 gives the full variable domain: DGGITQSPKYLFRKEGQNVTLSCEQNLNHDAMYWYRQDPGQGLRLIYYSQIVNDFQKGDIAEGYSVSREKKESFPLTVTSAQKNPTAFYLCASSMTSGFQETQYFGPGTRLLVL.

V gene TRBV6-4 combines with J gene TRBJ2-3, with a possible D match to TRBD1 (5 bases). Germline lookup yields CDR1 MRHNA and CDR2 SNTAGT. With 3 bases removed from V and 2 bases from J, the gap between germline ends came to 9 bases. The CDR3 is made up of 14 amino acids. This CDR3 reads CASSEGEHTDTQYF. In nucleotides, the CDR3 is TGTGCCAGCAGTGAAGGGGAACACACAGATACGCAGTATTTT.

The chain couples TRBV6-4 to TRBJ2-1; D not certain. There are 13 residues in the CDR3. The ends were cut back, 4 bases at V and 4 bases at J, with 8 bases in the middle. The germline CDR1 and CDR2 sequences are MRHNA and SNTAGT. DNA for the CDR3: TGTGCCAGCAGTGGCCACCCTTACAATGAGCAGTTCTTC. Protein: CASSGHPYNEQFF.

The sample holds one count of this clone. The chain has TRBV6-2 or TRBV6-3 and TRBJ2-7; D possibly uses TRBD1 or TRBD2 (5 bases each). The CDR3 totals 12 residues. Germline CDR1 and CDR2: MNHEY and SVGEGT. Trimming pared 2 bases from V and 6 bases from J, leaving 8 bases between. CDR3: CASSYHGTEQYF. DNA of the CDR3: TGTGCCAGCAGTTACCACGGGACCGAGCAGTACTTC.